This is a list of T cell receptor beta chains from one sample in a study of shared clonotypes between healthy human individuals. Method: immunoSEQ multiplex PCR; TCRdb's copy keeps in-frame clones and lacks some. The repertoire holds approximately 2,300,000 clones, with about nine tenths as singletons. Sequencing was performed on naive CD4+ T cells from PBMCs. The receptors stem from a man aged 18 to 29 in good health. Some clones in this sample may be carry-over from other donors' samples. Each CDR3 is given with its conserved first and last residue. A D gene is named only where the DNA matches it firmly. Clone size, where shown, is once, few, many, or a class for clones that have expanded.

v_call	j_call	clone_size	d_call	cdr3_aa	cdr3_nt
TRBV6-5	TRBJ1-5	once	TRBD1	CASSNYRGGGNQPQHF	TGTGCCAGCAGTAACTACAGGGGTGGTGGCAATCAGCCCCAGCATTTT
TRBV28	TRBJ1-1	.	.	CASSTPGGNTEAFF	TGTGCCAGCAGTACCCCTGGGGGGAACACTGAAGCTTTCTTT
TRBV7-8	TRBJ1-1	.	.	CASSPQGGNTEAFF	TGTGCCAGCAGCCCGCAAGGTGGGAACACTGAAGCTTTCTTT
TRBV5-4	TRBJ2-2	.	.	CASSRPGGGGITGELFF	TGTGCCAGCAGCCGCCCTGGTGGGGGTGGGATCACCGGGGAGCTGTTTTTT
TRBV25-1	TRBJ2-7	.	.	CASSDTAAGAGGGYEQYF	TGTGCCAGCAGTGATACTGCTGCGGGGGCAGGGGGCGGCTACGAGCAGTACTTC
TRBV7-7	TRBJ2-7	.	.	CASSLGVTGYEQYF	TGTGCCAGCAGCTTGGGGGTTACGGGTTACGAGCAGTACTTC
TRBV27	TRBJ2-5	.	TRBD1	CASSLTWDRGRETQYF	TGTGCCAGCAGTTTAACCTGGGACAGGGGGAGGGAGACCCAGTACTTC
TRBV18	TRBJ1-4	.	.	CASSPPGSTGTGELFF	TGTGCCAGCTCACCACCGGGAAGCACCGGCACCGGGGAACTGTTTTTT
TRBV7-9	TRBJ2-3	once	TRBD2	CASSGIAGKDTQYF	TGTGCCAGCAGCGGGATAGCGGGGAAAGATACGCAGTATTTT
TRBV2	TRBJ2-7	.	.	CASSATSYEQYF	TGTGCCAGCAGTGCAACCTCCTACGAGCAGTACTTC
TRBV2	TRBJ2-5	.	.	CASRRGGAPGTQYF	TGTGCCAGCCGGAGAGGGGGGGCCCCCGGGACCCAGTACTTC
TRBV6-1	TRBJ1-4	.	.	CASSGPQFRVKSEKLFF	TGTGCCAGCAGTGGCCCCCAGTTCAGGGTAAAATCTGAAAAACTGTTTTTT
TRBV4-3	TRBJ2-7	.	TRBD2	CASSQDMVAGVYEQYF	TGCGCCAGCAGCCAAGATATGGTAGCGGGAGTGTACGAGCAGTACTTC
TRBV9	TRBJ1-1	few	TRBD1	CASSPRQGMNTEAFF	TGTGCCAGCAGCCCCCGACAGGGGATGAACACTGAAGCTTTCTTT
TRBV18	TRBJ2-5	.	TRBD1	CASSDRAGETQYF	TGTGCCAGCTCCGACAGGGCGGGAGAGACCCAGTACTTC
TRBV5-1	TRBJ2-5	.	TRBD2	CASSTGTSGRRETQYF	TGCGCCAGCAGTACCGGGACTAGCGGGAGGAGAGAGACCCAGTACTTC
TRBV18	TRBJ1-1	.	TRBD1	CASSLTSRTGVNTEAFF	TGTGCCAGCTCACTTACCAGCAGGACAGGAGTGAACACTGAAGCTTTCTTT
TRBV18	TRBJ2-6	.	.	CASKSGQTGANVLTF	TGTGCCAGCAAATCTGGACAGACTGGGGCCAACGTCCTGACTTTC
TRBV19	TRBJ2-7	.	TRBD2	CASTGLAGEEQYF	TGTGCCAGTACGGGACTAGCGGGAGAGGAGCAGTACTTC
TRBV6-4	TRBJ1-5	.	TRBD1	CASIKSGGGNQPQHF	TGTGCCAGCATCAAGTCAGGGGGCGGCAATCAGCCCCAGCATTTT
TRBV30	TRBJ2-7	.	.	CAWNEYQSEQYF	TGTGCCTGGAATGAGTATCAAAGCGAGCAGTACTTC
TRBV10-3	TRBJ2-7	.	TRBD2	CAISESSGGSRYEQYF	TGTGCCATCAGTGAGTCGAGTGGCGGGAGTCGCTACGAGCAGTACTTC
TRBV28	TRBJ2-2	.	.	CASKIRSGELFF	TGTGCCAGCAAGATCAGGTCCGGGGAGCTGTTTTTT
TRBV11-2	TRBJ2-2	.	TRBD1	CASSQQGAGELFF	TGTGCCAGCAGTCAACAGGGGGCCGGGGAGCTGTTTTTT
TRBV19	TRBJ1-3	.	.	CASSRDPTGNTIYF	TGTGCCAGTAGTCGGGATCCGACTGGAAACACCATATATTTT
TRBV20-1	TRBJ2-1	.	.	CSARDIVEQFF	TGCAGTGCTAGAGATATTGTTGAGCAGTTCTTC
TRBV19	TRBJ1-5	.	.	CASEQGDNQPQHF	TGTGCCAGCGAACAGGGTGACAATCAGCCCCAGCATTTT
TRBV6-1	TRBJ2-7	.	.	CASSEGAVEQYF	TGTGCCAGCAGTGAAGGAGCAGTCGAGCAGTACTTC
TRBV28	TRBJ2-1	.	TRBD2	CASSPAGLQREIYNEQFF	TGTGCCAGCAGCCCCGCGGGCCTACAGCGGGAGATCTACAATGAGCAGTTCTTC
TRBV7-9	TRBJ2-1	.	.	CASSLAGWDEQFF	TGTGCCAGCAGCTTAGCGGGATGGGATGAGCAGTTCTTC
TRBV30	TRBJ2-5	once	.	CAWSGARETQYF	TGTGCCTGGAGTGGGGCGCGGGAGACCCAGTACTTC
TRBV7-3	TRBJ2-3	.	.	CASSLSGSTDTQYF	TGTGCCAGCAGCTTATCCGGAAGCACAGATACGCAGTATTTT
TRBV5-1	TRBJ1-4	.	TRBD1	CASSLPQGGTNEKLFF	TGCGCCAGCAGCTTGCCCCAGGGGGGGACTAATGAAAAACTGTTTTTT
TRBV19	TRBJ2-7	.	TRBD1	CASSIGGTGSYEQYF	TGTGCCAGTAGTATTGGCGGGACAGGGTCCTACGAGCAGTACTTC
TRBV5-6	TRBJ2-1	.	TRBD1	CASSRSTGTGYNEQFF	TGTGCCAGCAGCCGATCCACCGGGACAGGGTACAATGAGCAGTTCTTC
TRBV13	TRBJ1-2	once	.	CASSLGGANYGYTF	TGTGCCAGCAGCTTAGGAGGTGCTAACTATGGCTACACCTTC
TRBV5-1	TRBJ1-1	.	TRBD1	CASSADRGEFNTEAFF	TGCGCCAGCAGCGCTGACAGGGGGGAGTTTAACACTGAAGCTTTCTTT
TRBV7-3	TRBJ2-3	.	TRBD2	CASSAGTSYTDTQYF	TGTGCCAGCAGCGCCGGGACTAGCTACACAGATACGCAGTATTTT
TRBV5-1	TRBJ1-2	.	.	CASSLTDGRIGYTF	TGCGCCAGCAGCTTAACTGACGGCAGGATAGGCTACACCTTC
TRBV7-2	TRBJ2-7	.	.	CASSFRTGAYEQYF	TGTGCCAGCAGCTTCCGTACGGGGGCCTACGAGCAGTACTTC
TRBV7-9	TRBJ1-3	.	.	CASSLQLGTSGNTIYF	TGTGCCAGCAGCTTACAACTTGGGACTTCCGGAAACACCATATATTTT
TRBV7-6	TRBJ1-1	.	.	CASSLANAGNTEAFF	TGTGCCAGCAGCTTAGCGAATGCGGGGAACACTGAAGCTTTCTTT
TRBV27	TRBJ2-1	.	.	CASNRGSRQFF	TGTGCCAGCAATCGAGGGTCGAGGCAGTTCTTC
TRBV5-1	TRBJ1-1	.	.	CASSLYTGPTEAFF	TGCGCCAGCAGCTTGTACACGGGACCCACTGAAGCTTTCTTT
TRBV5-6	TRBJ2-6	.	.	CASSTAGGAFFSGANVLTF	TGTGCCAGCAGCACCGCTGGGGGCGCTTTTTTTTCTGGGGCCAACGTCCTGACTTTC
TRBV5-1	TRBJ2-5	.	.	CASSLVQTWEETQYF	TGCGCCAGCAGCTTGGTCCAGACCTGGGAAGAGACCCAGTACTTC
TRBV14	TRBJ2-3	.	TRBD2	CATSGRAEDTQYF	TGTGCCACTAGCGGGAGGGCAGAAGATACGCAGTATTTT
TRBV19	TRBJ2-7	.	TRBD2	CASSTLAGGIAYEQYF	TGTGCCAGTAGTACCTTAGCGGGAGGGATTGCCTACGAGCAGTACTTC
TRBV7-3	TRBJ2-7	.	.	CASSLMGGGHYEQYF	TGTGCCAGCAGCTTAATGGGGGGAGGCCACTACGAGCAGTACTTC
TRBV15	TRBJ2-1	.	TRBD2	CATSSPRAGGGRDEQFF	TGTGCCACCAGCAGCCCACGAGCGGGAGGGGGTCGGGATGAGCAGTTCTTC
TRBV29-1	TRBJ1-1	.	.	CSVSLGGGTEAFF	TGCAGCGTTAGTCTCGGGGGCGGGACTGAAGCTTTCTTT
TRBV9	TRBJ2-1	.	TRBD1	CASSAAGTGYNEQFF	TGTGCCAGCAGCGCTGCCGGGACAGGGTACAATGAGCAGTTCTTC
TRBV27	TRBJ2-1	.	TRBD2	CASSLRGTSDHNEQFF	TGTGCCAGCAGTTTACGAGGGACTAGCGACCACAATGAGCAGTTCTTC